This T cell receptor beta chain was recovered during a study of OX40 agonist ivuxolimab in advanced cancers. About the full investigation: The costimulatory receptor OX40 (CD134) was targeted by ivuxolimab, a fully human IgG2 agonistic monoclonal antibody. The dose-escalation cohort was 82.7% male with a mean age of about 60 years, ranging from roughly 23 to 79. Prior anti-PD-1, anti-PD-L1 or anti-CTLA-4 therapy was permitted, and 40% to 50% of dose-escalation patients had received checkpoint inhibitors. Peripheral TCRbeta sequencing was intended to test whether TCR sequence diversity was altered and clonal T-cell expansion was caused by ivuxolimab. The paper covers the monotherapy dose-escalation part of the phase I ivuxolimab trial, which included N ≈ 54 patients. Of the roughly 52 dose-escalation patients, hepatocellular carcinoma was present in some 19, melanoma in roughly 15, renal cell carcinoma in 9 and head and neck cancer in 9. Intravenous ivuxolimab was administered to patients every 2 weeks at six dose levels: 0.01, 0.1, 0.3, 1.5, 3 and 10 mg/kg. Three dose-escalation patients achieved partial responses, one with hepatocellular carcinoma and two with cutaneous melanoma.

The germline V gene encodes CDR1 GTSNPN and CDR2 SVGIG (reference sequence). V was cut back by 1 base and J by 2 bases, leaving a gap of 9 bases between them. The CDR3 runs 14 amino acids, cysteine and phenylalanine included. Of the read, only the CDR3 DNA is kept; its 42 bases are in frame from base 1. For sequencing of the TCRbeta CDR3 region, genomic DNA was extracted from the sorted cells. The immunoSEQ Assay was used for sequencing of TCRbeta CDR3 regions. Not all clones reach the TCRdb copy of this immuneACCESS table, which keeps in-frame sequences only. Checked studies attribute under half of the gap to unresolved V genes and leave the rest unexplained. The sample data list around 84,000 clones, and about nine tenths of these were observed just once. The top ten clones comprise approximately 0.19% of the sample. Patients with a history of autoimmune disease or receiving systemic immunosuppression were excluded from the trial. Peripheral blood for TCR sequencing was collected from all dose cohorts at baseline, on cycle 4 day 1, and on cycle 7 day 1. The samples were taken from a phase I, first-in-human, multicenter, open-label dose-escalation trial of ivuxolimab. Adults with locally advanced or metastatic melanoma, renal cell carcinoma, hepatocellular carcinoma or head and neck squamous cell carcinoma were enrolled in the trial. Before TCR sequencing, CD4+ and CD8+ T cells were separately sorted from peripheral blood.

About this clone: Its antigen specificity is not known. Within one base of it there is no much larger clone, and no base qualities were kept.

Points the paper makes about the study in general: In the 0.1-3.0 mg/kg groups, partial responders were among the patients with the lowest normalized peripheral clonal expansion, particularly in CD8+ T cells. After ivuxolimab, more expanded clones were found on average in CD8+ T cells than in CD4+ T cells. At doses from 0.1 to 3.0 mg/kg, clonal expansion was seen in both CD4+ and CD8+ blood T cells between baseline and week 6. Antigen specificity was not determined for the clonally expanded peripheral T cells. Low levels of normalized T-cell clonal expansion were also seen in some patients who did not respond.

The material was CD4+ or CD8+ T cells sorted from blood, obtained in a trial of the OX40 agonist ivuxolimab. The chain couples TRBV30 to TRBJ1-5, with the D gene uncertain. The TCR originated in an adult with an advanced solid tumor such as melanoma, head and neck, liver or kidney cancer. Here is the DNA: TGTGCCTGGAGTGGTATTCTGGGCAATCAGCCCCAGCATTTT. This codes for CAWSGILGNQPQHF.